This T cell receptor beta chain derives from a study of monozygotic twins with inflammatory bowel disease. Notes on the study in general: Backing was not found for a single strong signal or clonotype associated with IBD.

Per donor, about 2.4 ml of blood was collected and frozen. Concerning this clonotype: What it recognizes is unknown.

Through template switching, UMIs that included a 6-nucleotide sample barcode were added. TCRdb derives one entry per CDR3 protein from the 5' RACE reads, leaving out DNA. The sample spans some 450,000 distinct CDR3 sequences; the ten largest clones claim roughly 2.2%. This sequence was found in a human donor with ulcerative colitis or Crohn's disease, or a healthy co-twin of an affected twin (not recorded which). What was sequenced was blood.

This CDR3 reads CSVEEMGYEQYF. The chain combines TRBV29-1 with TRBJ2-7. CDR3 length equals 12 residues. Germline assignment: CDR1 SQVTM and CDR2 ANQGSEA.